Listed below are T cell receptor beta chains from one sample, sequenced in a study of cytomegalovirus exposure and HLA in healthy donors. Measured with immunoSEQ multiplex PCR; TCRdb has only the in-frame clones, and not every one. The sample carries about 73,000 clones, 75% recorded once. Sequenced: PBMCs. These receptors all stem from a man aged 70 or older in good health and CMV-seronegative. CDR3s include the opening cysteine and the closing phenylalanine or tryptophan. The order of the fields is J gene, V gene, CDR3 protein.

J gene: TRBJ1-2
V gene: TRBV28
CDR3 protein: CASTLGTGGAIYGYTF

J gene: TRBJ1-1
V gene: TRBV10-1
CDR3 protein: CASSDGGMNTEAFF

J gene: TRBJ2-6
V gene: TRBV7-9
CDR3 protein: CASTLRGGVSGANVLTF

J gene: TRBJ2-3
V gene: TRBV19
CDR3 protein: CASSPQSVPPDTQYF

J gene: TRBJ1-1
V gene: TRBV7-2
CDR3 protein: CASSSRALQGSTNTEAFF

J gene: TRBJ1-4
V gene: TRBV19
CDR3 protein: CASSLWGANEKLFF

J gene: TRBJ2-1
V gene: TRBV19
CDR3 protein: CASSIDTTSGSMDEQFF

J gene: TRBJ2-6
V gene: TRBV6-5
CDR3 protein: CASSYGGEPGANVLTF

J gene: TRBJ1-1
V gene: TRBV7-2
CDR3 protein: CASSAQGAMSTEAFF

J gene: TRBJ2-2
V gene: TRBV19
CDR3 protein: CASSIMGAPGELFF

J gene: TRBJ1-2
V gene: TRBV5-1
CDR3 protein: CASSLGQGYYGYTF

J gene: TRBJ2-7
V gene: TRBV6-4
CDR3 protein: CASSDSGSGVSYEQYF

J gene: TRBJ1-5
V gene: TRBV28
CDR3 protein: CASSSAGGPYSNQPQHF

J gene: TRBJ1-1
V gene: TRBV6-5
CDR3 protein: CASSYLGAEAFF

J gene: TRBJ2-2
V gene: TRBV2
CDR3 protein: CASSEGRERAGELFF

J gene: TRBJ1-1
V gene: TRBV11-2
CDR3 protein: CASSPGTYRAFF

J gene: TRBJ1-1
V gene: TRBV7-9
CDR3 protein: CASSLASDLGGCWF

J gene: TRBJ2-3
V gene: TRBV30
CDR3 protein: CAWTSGSDTQYF

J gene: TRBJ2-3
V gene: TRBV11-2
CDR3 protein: CASRTSTDTQYF

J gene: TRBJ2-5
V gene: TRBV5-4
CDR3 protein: CASSQRRGEVETQYF

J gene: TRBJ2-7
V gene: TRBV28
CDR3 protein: CASSFLLEQYF

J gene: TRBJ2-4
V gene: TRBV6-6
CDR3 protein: CASSDYGGGAVNIQYF

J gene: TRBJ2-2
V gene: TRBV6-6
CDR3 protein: CASSRQGATGELFF

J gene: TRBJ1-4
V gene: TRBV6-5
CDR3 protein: CASSYRGTLFF

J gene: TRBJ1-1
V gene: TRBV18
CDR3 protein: CASSLRTENTEAFF

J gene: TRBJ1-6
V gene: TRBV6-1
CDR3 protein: CASSELTVYNSPLHF

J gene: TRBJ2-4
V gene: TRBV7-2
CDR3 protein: CASSLDSVFIAKNIQYF

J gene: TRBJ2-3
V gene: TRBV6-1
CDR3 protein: CASSFGTGNTDTQYF

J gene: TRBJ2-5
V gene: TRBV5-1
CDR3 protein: CASTEGPTQETQYF

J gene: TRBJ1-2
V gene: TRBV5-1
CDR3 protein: CASSRDRAEDGYTF

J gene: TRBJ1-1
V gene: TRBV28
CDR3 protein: CASSLFPSEAFF

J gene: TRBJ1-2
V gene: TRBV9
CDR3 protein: CASSSADYGYTF

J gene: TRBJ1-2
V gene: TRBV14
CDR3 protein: CASSPQGHGYTF

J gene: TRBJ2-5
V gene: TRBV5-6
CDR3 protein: CASSPKTGGTQYF

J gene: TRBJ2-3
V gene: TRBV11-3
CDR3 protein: CASSSGTDHATDTQYF

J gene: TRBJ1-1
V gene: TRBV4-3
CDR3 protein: CASSQDSLGSTEAFF